This record looks at one T cell receptor (beta chain) sequence and its context. The PCR used 60 Vbeta and 13 Jbeta primers. Clones were read by immunoSEQ multiplex PCR, and TCRdb kept only the in-frame ones, dropping some. The profile shows about 95,000 clones, 81% of them singletons. This entry belongs to a study of cytomegalovirus exposure and HLA in healthy donors. Sequencing used PBMCs. This sequence was found in a woman in her seventies in good health and CMV-seropositive.

CDR3 residues: CASSFTSGMGNEQFF. CDR3 DNA: TGCGCCAGCAGTTTTACTAGCGGGATGGGTAATGAGCAGTTCTTC. V is TRBV5-1 and J is TRBJ2-1; 10 nucleotides agree with TRBD2. CDR1 is SGHRS, CDR2 YFSETQ, per germline. The CDR3 contains 15 residues. V dropped 5 bases and J dropped 7; count of bases not matched to a gene: 9.